This T cell receptor beta chain was sequenced in a study of beta chain features in type 1 diabetes. Study outcomes and limitations: Any HLA type influence on TCRB rearrangement was left unresolved here. VDJ junctions in type 1 diabetes patients carried more deletions and fewer insertions. There was a moderate but significant shortening of TCRB CDR3s in all four CD4+ subsets of Type 1 diabetes patients.

Expressed TCRB transcripts were sequenced after all isolated RNA was converted to cDNA. Libraries were prepared by immunoSEQ multiplex PCR; TCRdb keeps only in-frame clonotypes and omits some of them. The sample has about 710,000 clones, roughly an eighth seen once. Every donor provided one heparinised blood draw, which averaged around 110 mL. Purity exceeding 95% was reached by all sorted populations. This CDR3 is built from 15 residues. Germline loops: CDR1 LNHNV, CDR2 YYDKDF (reference sequence). V was pared by 3 bases and J by 3 bases, with 14 bases between. Comment on this clone: Its antigen remains unknown.

Sequenced material: naive CD4+ T cells from blood. This TCR came from a man aged 18 to 29 with type 1 diabetes. The chain uses TRBV15 and TRBJ1-2; D uncertain. In DNA, the CDR3 is TGTGCCACCAGCAGCCCCCTCGAACTCGACTATGGCTACACCTTC. Its translation: CATSSPLELDYGYTF.